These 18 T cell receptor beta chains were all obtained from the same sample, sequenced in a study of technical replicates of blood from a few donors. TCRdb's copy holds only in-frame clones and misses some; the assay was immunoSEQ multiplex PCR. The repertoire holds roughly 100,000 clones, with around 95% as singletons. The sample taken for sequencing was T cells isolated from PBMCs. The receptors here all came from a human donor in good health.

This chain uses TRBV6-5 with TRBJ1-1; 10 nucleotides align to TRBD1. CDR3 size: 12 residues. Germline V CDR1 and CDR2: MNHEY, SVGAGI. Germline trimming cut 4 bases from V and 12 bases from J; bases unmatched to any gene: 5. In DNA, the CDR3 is TGTGCCAGCAGTTCAGGGACAGGGGTGACTTTCTTT. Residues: CASSSGTGVTFF.

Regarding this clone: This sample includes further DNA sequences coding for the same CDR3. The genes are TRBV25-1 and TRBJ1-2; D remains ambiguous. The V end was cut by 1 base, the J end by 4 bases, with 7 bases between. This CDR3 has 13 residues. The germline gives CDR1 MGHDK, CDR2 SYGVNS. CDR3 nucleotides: TGTGCCAGCAGTGAATCCGGTAGCTATGGCTACACCTTC. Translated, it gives CASSESGSYGYTF.

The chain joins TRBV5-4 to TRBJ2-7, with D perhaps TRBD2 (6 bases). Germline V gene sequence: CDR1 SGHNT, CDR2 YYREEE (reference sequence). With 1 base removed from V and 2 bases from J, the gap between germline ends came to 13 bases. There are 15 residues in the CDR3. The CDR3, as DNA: TGTGCCAGCAGCTTGCCTAGCGTAACTGCCTACGAGCAGTACTTC. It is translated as CASSLPSVTAYEQYF.

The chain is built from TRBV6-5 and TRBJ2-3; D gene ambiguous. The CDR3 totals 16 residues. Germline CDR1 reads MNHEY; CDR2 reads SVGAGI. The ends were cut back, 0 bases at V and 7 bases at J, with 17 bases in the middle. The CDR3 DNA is TGTGCCAGCAGTTACTCCCCTTTTCCGCCGAGCAATACGCAGTATTTT. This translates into CASSYSPFPPSNTQYF.

The CDR3 here is CASTRQSPNDNEQFF. DNA for the CDR3: TGTGCCAGCACCCGACAGTCTCCTAATGACAATGAGCAGTTCTTC. The chain is built from TRBV19 and TRBJ2-1, with D possibly matching TRBD1 (5 bases). The CDR3 covers 15 residues. Germline assignment: CDR1 LNHDA and CDR2 SQIVND (reference sequence). Between the trimmed V and J ends, which lost 9 bases and 5 bases, there was a span of 20 bases. Full variable domain (rest looked up from reference TRBV19 and TRBJ2-1): DGGITQSPKYLFRKEGQNVTLSCEQNLNHDAMYWYRQDPGQGLRLIYYSQIVNDFQKGDIAEGYSVSREKKESFPLTVTSAQKNPTAFYLCASTRQSPNDNEQFFGPGTRLTVL.

This CDR3 reads CAWSADRGNQPQHF. The CDR3 DNA is TGTGCCTGGAGTGCAGACAGGGGGAATCAGCCCCAGCATTTT. The V gene is TRBV30, the J gene TRBJ1-5; 9 bases align to TRBD1. CDR1 and CDR2 (germline): GTSNPN, SVGIG (reference sequence). CDR3 size: 14 residues. V lost 1 base to trimming and J lost 4 bases; unmatched junction nucleotides: 2.

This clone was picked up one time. CDR3: CASSPTGNYEQYF. As DNA, the CDR3 is TGCGCCAGCAGTCCTACAGGGAACTACGAGCAGTACTTC. The chain is built from TRBV10-1 and TRBJ2-7, with D perhaps TRBD1 (6 bases). The CDR3 is 13 residues long. Looked up from germline, CDR1 is WNHNN and CDR2 is SYGVQD (reference sequence). Trimming cost V 5 bases and J 3 bases, with 11 bases left between them.

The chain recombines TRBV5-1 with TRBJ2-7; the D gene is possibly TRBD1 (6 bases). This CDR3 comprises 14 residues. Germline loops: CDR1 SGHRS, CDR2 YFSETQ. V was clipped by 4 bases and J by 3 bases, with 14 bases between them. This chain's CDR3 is CASSLKNRDYEQYF. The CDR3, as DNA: TGCGCCAGCAGCCTGAAAAACAGGGACTACGAGCAGTACTTC.

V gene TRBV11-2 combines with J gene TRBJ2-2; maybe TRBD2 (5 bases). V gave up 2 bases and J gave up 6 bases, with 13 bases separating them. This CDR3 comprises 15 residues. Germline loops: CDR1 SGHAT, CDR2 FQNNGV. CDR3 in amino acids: CASSLPGLASGELFF. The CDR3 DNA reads TGTGCCAGCAGCTTACCGGGATTGGCCTCCGGGGAGCTGTTTTTT.

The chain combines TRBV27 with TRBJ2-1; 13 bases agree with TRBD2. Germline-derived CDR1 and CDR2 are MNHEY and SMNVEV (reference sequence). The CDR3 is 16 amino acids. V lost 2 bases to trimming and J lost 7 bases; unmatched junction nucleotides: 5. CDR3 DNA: TGTGCCAGCAGTTTACGAGGGACTAGCGGGAATAATGAGCAGTTCTTC. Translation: CASSLRGTSGNNEQFF.

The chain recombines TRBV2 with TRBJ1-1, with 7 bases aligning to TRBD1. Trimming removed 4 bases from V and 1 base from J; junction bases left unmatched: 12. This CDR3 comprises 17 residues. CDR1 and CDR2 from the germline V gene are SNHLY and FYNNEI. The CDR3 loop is CASSGRWRQGPNTEAFF. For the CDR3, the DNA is TGTGCCAGCAGTGGACGATGGAGACAGGGTCCGAACACTGAAGCTTTCTTT.

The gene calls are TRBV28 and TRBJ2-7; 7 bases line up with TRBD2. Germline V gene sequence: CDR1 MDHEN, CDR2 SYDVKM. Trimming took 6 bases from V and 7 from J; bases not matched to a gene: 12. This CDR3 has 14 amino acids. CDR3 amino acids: CASSSSGEGEEQYF. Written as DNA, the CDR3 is TGTGCCAGCAGCTCTAGCGGCGAAGGGGAAGAGCAGTACTTC.

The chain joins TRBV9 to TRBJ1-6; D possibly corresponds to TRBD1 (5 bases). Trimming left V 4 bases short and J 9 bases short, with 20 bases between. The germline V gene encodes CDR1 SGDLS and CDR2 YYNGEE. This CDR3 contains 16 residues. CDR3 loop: CASSLTADSYSSPLHF. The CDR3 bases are TGTGCCAGCAGCCTCACCGCCGACAGTTACAGTTCACCCCTCCACTTT.

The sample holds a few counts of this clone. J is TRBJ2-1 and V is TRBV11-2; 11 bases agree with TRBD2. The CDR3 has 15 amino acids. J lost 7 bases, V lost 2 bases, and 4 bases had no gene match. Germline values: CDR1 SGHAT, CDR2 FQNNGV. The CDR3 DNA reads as TGTGCCAGCAGCTTACTACTAGCGGGAGAAAATGAGCAGTTCTTC. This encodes CASSLLLAGENEQFF.

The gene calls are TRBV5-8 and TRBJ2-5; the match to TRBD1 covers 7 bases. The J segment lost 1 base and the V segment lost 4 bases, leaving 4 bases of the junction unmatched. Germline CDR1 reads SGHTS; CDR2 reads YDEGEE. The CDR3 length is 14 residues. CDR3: CASSPQGTQETQYF. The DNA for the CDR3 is TGTGCCAGCAGCCCACAGGGGACCCAAGAGACCCAGTACTTC.

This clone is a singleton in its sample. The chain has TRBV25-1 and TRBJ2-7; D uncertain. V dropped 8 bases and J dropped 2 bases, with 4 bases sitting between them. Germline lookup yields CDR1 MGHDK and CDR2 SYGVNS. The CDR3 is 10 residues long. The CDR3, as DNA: TGTGCCAGCGCAGCCTACGAGCAGTACTTC. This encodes CASAAYEQYF.

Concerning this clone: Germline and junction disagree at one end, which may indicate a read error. The CDR3 DNA follows: TGTGCTAGTGGCTTGGGGGGAGCGGGAGGGCCCAACAATGAGCAGTTCTTC. Its protein is CASGLGGAGGPNNEQFF. This chain uses TRBV12-5 with TRBJ2-1; TRBD2 aligns across 10 bases. Germline V gives CDR1 LGHNT, CDR2 FRNRAP. CDR3 length: 17 amino acids.

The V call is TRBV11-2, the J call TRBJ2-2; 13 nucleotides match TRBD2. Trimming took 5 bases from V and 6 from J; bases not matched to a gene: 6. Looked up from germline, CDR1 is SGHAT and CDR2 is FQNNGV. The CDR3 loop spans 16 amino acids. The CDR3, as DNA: TGTGCCAGCAGCCCAACTAGCGGGGGGGCCCCCGGGGAGCTGTTTTTT. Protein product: CASSPTSGGAPGELFF.